The entry below gives a single TCR beta chain sequence along with its context. No antigen is known for it. Base qualities are not at hand, and no much larger clone is one base apart. From its cysteine to its phenylalanine, the CDR3 spans 14 amino acids. Here the CDR3 DNA is all that survives: 42 bases in frame from base 1. RNA was extracted with the RNeasy kit and 0.5 to 1 ug was reverse transcribed using random hexamers. The immunoSEQ multiplex PCR assay, covering 54 Vbeta and 13 Jbeta segments, was used to amplify TCR beta CDR3 regions. Bias from PCR amplification was corrected by using a synthetic template baseline for primer optimization and for computational correction. The paper's processing steps were these. Reads were annotated to V, D and J genes per IMGT and analyzed with immunoSEQ Analyzer, keeping only productive sequences. To calculate clonality, Shannon entropy was normalized by log2 of the number of productive unique sequences and then subtracted from one. For each patient and control, public and private clones were evaluated among the 100 most prevalent clones. Susac-specific clones were defined as absent from healthy and MS cohorts, roughly 1,100 published viral clones and other ImmuneACCESS disease sequences. The public reads were reanalyzed by TCRdb: fastp trimming at Q25, MiXCR alignment, in-frame beta chains only. Every distinct CDR3 protein forms one entry, paired with its most common genes and DNA. The V and J calls come from TCRdb's annotation, not from the publication. The table for this sample lists 330,000 or so distinct CDR3 sequences; 89% of them were counted only once. In total, the top ten clones hold roughly 0.17% of the sample.

Peripheral blood CD8+ and CD4+ T cells from healthy donors, Susac syndrome patients and multiple sclerosis patients were profiled using high-throughput TCR beta sequencing. Treatment-naive patients with stable or active relapsing-remitting disease fulfilling revised McDonald criteria were used as multiple sclerosis controls. Bulk CD8+ and CD4+ T cells were purified magnetically by negative isolation, whereas CD8+ TEMRA cells were enriched by FACS. Blood was drawn into EDTA tubes, processed within 24 hours, and PBMCs were isolated by density gradient centrifugation. PBMCs intended for TCR sequencing were cryopreserved in liquid nitrogen and were subsequently thawed in a 37 degrees C water bath. The sorted or isolated CD4+, CD8+ and CD8+ TEMRA cells had a purity of 90% or higher. This entry comes from a study of CD8 T cells in Susac syndrome (dated by TCRdb to between 2018 and 2021). The study in broad terms: The study used repertoire sequencing to test whether antigen drove CD8+ T cell activation and differentiation in Susac syndrome. The clonality of the CD8+ T cell repertoire was compared across about 12 healthy donors, some 14 Susac syndrome patients and 15 multiple sclerosis patients. Overall study results and their limits: The number of individuals in the TCR sequencing and HLA analysis was recognized as being relatively small.

Sample: CD8+ T cells from PBMCs. Here the chain combines TRBV21-1 and TRBJ1-2; the table calls TRBD1, which could not be checked here. TRBV21-1 has pseudogene status. The origin of this receptor is a human donor with multiple sclerosis. The sequence in DNA is TGTGCCAGCATCCCGGGACAGGGGACCTATGGCTACACCTTC. This gives the protein CASIPGQGTYGYTF.